This TCR beta chain was sequenced for a study of cytomegalovirus exposure and HLA in healthy donors. Findings and limits, study-wide: Associated with HLA alleles at 0.05 false discovery rate in a later analysis were some 16,000 TCR beta sequences.

The germline V and J ends were trimmed by 5 bases and 6 bases, with 16 bases remaining between them. CDR1 is SGHVS, CDR2 FNYEAQ, per germline. This CDR3 is 15 amino acids long. The donors gave bone marrow, and they were healthy. These donors counted as nominally healthy when sampled, but unrecorded immune exposures were likely. Notes on this clone: The antigen is undetermined.

This PCR relied on a set of 60 Vbeta primers and 13 Jbeta primers. Assay: immunoSEQ multiplex PCR; the TCRdb copy retains only in-frame clones and omits some. The repertoire holds around 170,000 clones, with about 84% as singletons. The V and J genes are TRBV7-6 and TRBJ2-2; D is perhaps TRBD2 (5 bases). Sequencing was carried out using PBMCs. The source of this sequence is a middle-aged man in good health and CMV-seropositive. CDR3 loop: CASSPGGPASGELFF. CDR3 nucleotide sequence: TGTGCCAGCAGCCCGGGCGGGCCGGCATCCGGGGAGCTGTTTTTT.